The 9 T cell receptor beta chains listed next were all sequenced from one sample in a study of CD8 T cells in Susac syndrome. Roughly 0.45 to 1 ug RNA was reverse transcribed with random hexamers. Using its own MiXCR run on the immunoSEQ multiplex PCR reads, TCRdb lists one record per CDR3 protein. This repertoire shows 70,000 to 100,000 distinct CDR3 sequences, roughly 93% found once; its top ten account for roughly 0.32%. The sequencing sample was made of CD8+ T cells from PBMCs. Receptor source: a human donor in good health.

The chain recombines TRBV30 with TRBJ2-1; 9 positions agree with TRBD1. The trim removed 5 bases at V and 9 bases at J, leaving 17 bases unmatched. CDR3 size: 16 residues. Looked up from germline, CDR1 is GTSNPN and CDR2 is SVGIG (reference sequence). As DNA, the CDR3 is TGTGCCTGGGTCGACGTCCGGGACAGGGTCGAGGGTGAGCAGTTCTTC. Amino acid sequence: CAWVDVRDRVEGEQFF.

The genes are TRBV15 and TRBJ2-5; 10 nucleotides agree with TRBD1. Germline-derived CDR1 and CDR2 are LNHNV and YYDKDF (reference sequence). The CDR3 has 16 amino acids. The V segment lost 5 bases and the J segment 5 bases; nucleotides outside the gene matches: 11. CDR3 nucleotides: TGTGCCACCAGCCCCCGAGGGACAGGGGATGACGAGACCCAGTACTTC. As protein: CATSPRGTGDDETQYF.

The table lists this clonotype with a few counts. J is TRBJ2-7 and V is TRBV7-9; maybe TRBD2 (6 bases). The CDR3 runs to 13 residues. Trimming took off 6 bases at V and 3 bases at J, with 12 bases between the two ends. In germline, CDR1 is SEHNR, CDR2 FQNEAQ (reference sequence). CDR3 nucleotide sequence: TGTGCCAGCAGTAAAAGGGAGGACTACGAGCAGTACTTC. This sequence encodes CASSKREDYEQYF.

The rearrangement joins TRBV7-3 to TRBJ2-1; 8 bases are a match to TRBD1. Losses at the gene ends were 5 bases for V and 6 bases for J; bases not matched to a gene: 9. CDR1 is SGHTA and CDR2 is FQGTGA in the germline V gene. CDR3 length: 15 amino acids. The chain's CDR3 is CASSLGTGGLNEQFF. CDR3 sequence (DNA): TGTGCCAGCAGCCTGGGAACAGGGGGACTCAATGAGCAGTTCTTC.

V usage is TRBV7-8 and J usage is TRBJ1-2; no clear D. The CDR3 extends over 13 amino acids. Trimming pared 3 bases from V and 4 bases from J, leaving 9 bases between. Per germline, CDR1 SGHVS and CDR2 FQNEAQ. This chain's CDR3 is CASSFKQTYGYTF. The CDR3 DNA follows: TGTGCCAGCAGCTTTAAACAGACCTATGGCTACACCTTC.

V and J are TRBV19 and TRBJ2-7; tentative D call: TRBD1 (5 bases). The CDR3 is made up of 14 amino acids. Trimming took off 1 base at V and 2 bases at J, with 9 bases between the two ends. The germline V gene encodes CDR1 LNHDA and CDR2 SQIVND (reference sequence). DNA of the CDR3: TGTGCCAGTAGTATAGGGCCAGGGCCCTACGAGCAGTACTTC. This gives the protein CASSIGPGPYEQYF.

V is TRBV6-1 and J is TRBJ2-1; perhaps TRBD1 as D (6 bases). V was clipped by 4 bases and J by 1 base, with 11 bases between them. The germline V gene has CDR1 MNHNS and CDR2 SASEGT. This CDR3 has 15 amino acids. This CDR3 is CASSARGQSYNEQFF. CDR3 bases: TGTGCCAGCAGTGCCCGCGGACAGTCCTACAATGAGCAGTTCTTC.

The chain couples TRBV7-2 to TRBJ2-3; D not certain. Trimming stripped 3 bases from V and 4 bases from J, with 11 bases between. Per germline, CDR1 SGHTA and CDR2 FQGNSA. The CDR3 runs to 14 residues. CDR3 amino acids: CASSFWATADTQYF. CDR3 DNA: TGTGCCAGCAGCTTCTGGGCTACGGCAGATACGCAGTATTTT.

This chain links TRBV4-1 with TRBJ2-7; D remains ambiguous. The CDR3 is 16 residues long. CDR1 is MGHRA and CDR2 is YSYEKL in the germline V gene. V lost 0 bases to trimming and J lost 2 bases, with 14 bases between them. DNA of the CDR3: TGCGCCAGCAGCCAAGATTTCAGAAGTAGAGCCTACGAGCAGTACTTC. This codes for CASSQDFRSRAYEQYF.